This TCR beta chain appears in the sequencing data of a study of blood T cell repertoires in COVID-19. Study details: Sources were T cells, B-cell-depleted T cells, or PBMCs; the material itself was cDNA or gDNA.

V lost 2 bases and J 4 bases, leaving 8 bases between the germline ends. The length of the CDR3 is 13 residues. The germline V gene has CDR1 SGHRS and CDR2 YFSETQ. In the source study's methods: Estimation of nucleated cell counts was performed using reference gene primer amplification. Using immunoSEQ multiplex PCR, the repertoire was profiled, and TCRdb retains in-frame clones only, with some absent. V and J calls and clone size come straight from that table; D and trimming were deduced from the DNA. The sample contains roughly 69,000 clones, roughly 75% of which appear only once. Followed over time, Seattle patients had been enrolled while infection was active.

This rearrangement joins TRBV5-1 to TRBJ2-3; D not certain. The receptor was isolated from a man aged 60 to 69 with COVID-19, enrolled during active disease. Sequences were obtained from peripheral blood. This CDR3 is CASSLAGADTQYF. In nucleotides, the CDR3 is TGCGCCAGCAGCTTAGCTGGTGCAGATACGCAGTATTTT. The full variable domain, in which reference TRBV5-1 and TRBJ2-3 provide the parts outside the CDR3, is KAGVTQTPRYLIKTRGQQVTLSCSPISGHRSVSWYQQTPGQGLQFLFEYFSETQRNKGNFPGRFSGRQFSNSRSEMNVSTLELGDSALYLCASSLAGADTQYFGPGTRLTVL.